This T cell receptor beta chain is from a study of T cell responses to AZD1222 COVID-19 vaccine. Findings and caveats of the study: Nearly half of spike-specific TCRs reportedly go after variant regions that carry no mutations. Repertoire samples came only from after the peak T cell response. The donors showed a predominance of white British ancestry and of females, with possible underestimation of clonal diversity.

V shed 8 bases and J 9 bases; nucleotides not matched to a gene: 10. The CDR3 spans 13 residues. CDR1 MNHEY and CDR2 SVGAGI come from the germline V gene. TCRdb keeps only in-frame clones here, not all; method: immunoSEQ multiplex PCR. The table has 130,000 to 150,000 clones, about 82% seen once; the top ten hold around 5.1%. A word on this clone: Its antigen is not known.

This specimen consisted of peripheral blood, obtained 28 days after the second AZD1222 dose. The chain joins TRBV6-5 to TRBJ2-1; 7 nucleotides align to TRBD2. The TCR was taken from an adult who received the AZD1222 COVID-19 vaccine. CDR3 region: CASGAGEAGEQFF. The CDR3 DNA is TGTGCCAGCGGGGCGGGGGAGGCGGGTGAGCAGTTCTTC.